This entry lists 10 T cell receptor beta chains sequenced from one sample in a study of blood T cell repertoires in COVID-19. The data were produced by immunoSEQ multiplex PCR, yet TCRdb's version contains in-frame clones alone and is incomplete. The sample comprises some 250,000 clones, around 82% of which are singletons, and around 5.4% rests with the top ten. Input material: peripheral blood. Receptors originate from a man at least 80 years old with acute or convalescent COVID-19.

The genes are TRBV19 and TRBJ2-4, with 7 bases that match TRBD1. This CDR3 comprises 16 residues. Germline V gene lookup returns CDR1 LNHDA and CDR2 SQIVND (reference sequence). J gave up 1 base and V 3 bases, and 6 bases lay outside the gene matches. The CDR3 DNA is TGTGCCAGTAGTATTCCTACAGGGGCCGCCAAAAACATTCAGTACTTC. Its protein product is CASSIPTGAAKNIQYF.

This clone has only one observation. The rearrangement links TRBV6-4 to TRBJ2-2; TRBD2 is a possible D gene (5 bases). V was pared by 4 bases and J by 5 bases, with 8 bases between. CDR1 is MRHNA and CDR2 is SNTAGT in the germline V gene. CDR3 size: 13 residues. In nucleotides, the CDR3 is TGTGCCAGCAGTGTGGAGGTAACCGGGGAGCTGTTTTTT. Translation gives CASSVEVTGELFF.

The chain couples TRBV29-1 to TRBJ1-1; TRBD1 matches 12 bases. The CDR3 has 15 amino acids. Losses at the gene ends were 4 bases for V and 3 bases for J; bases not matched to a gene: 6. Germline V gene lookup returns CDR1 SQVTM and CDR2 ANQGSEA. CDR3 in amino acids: CSVGGQGAGYTEAFF. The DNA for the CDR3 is TGCAGCGTTGGGGGACAGGGGGCGGGATACACTGAAGCTTTCTTT.

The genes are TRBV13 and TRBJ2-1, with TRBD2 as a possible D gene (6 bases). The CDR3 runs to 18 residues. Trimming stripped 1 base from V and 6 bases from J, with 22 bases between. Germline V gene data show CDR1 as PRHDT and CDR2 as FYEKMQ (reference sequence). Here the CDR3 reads CASSLEPSLEGLGNEQFF. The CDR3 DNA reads TGTGCCAGCAGCTTAGAGCCCAGTTTGGAGGGGTTAGGCAATGAGCAGTTCTTC.

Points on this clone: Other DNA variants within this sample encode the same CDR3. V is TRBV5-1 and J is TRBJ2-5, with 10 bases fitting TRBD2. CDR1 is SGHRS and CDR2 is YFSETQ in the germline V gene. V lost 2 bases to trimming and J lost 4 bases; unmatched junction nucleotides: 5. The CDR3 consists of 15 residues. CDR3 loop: CASSLGLAGVETQYF. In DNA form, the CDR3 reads TGCGCCAGCAGCTTAGGTCTAGCGGGAGTAGAGACCCAGTACTTC. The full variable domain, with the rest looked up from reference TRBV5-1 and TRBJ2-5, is KAGVTQTPRYLIKTRGQQVTLSCSPISGHRSVSWYQQTPGQGLQFLFEYFSETQRNKGNFPGRFSGRQFSNSRSEMNVSTLELGDSALYLCASSLGLAGVETQYFGPGTRLLVL.

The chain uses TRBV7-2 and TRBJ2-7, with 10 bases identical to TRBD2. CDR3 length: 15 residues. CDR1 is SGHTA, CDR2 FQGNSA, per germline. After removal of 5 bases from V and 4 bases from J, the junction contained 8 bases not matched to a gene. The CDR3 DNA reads TGTGCCAGCAGCGCAGCGGCTAGCGGGGGTTACGAGCAGTACTTC. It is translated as CASSAAASGGYEQYF.

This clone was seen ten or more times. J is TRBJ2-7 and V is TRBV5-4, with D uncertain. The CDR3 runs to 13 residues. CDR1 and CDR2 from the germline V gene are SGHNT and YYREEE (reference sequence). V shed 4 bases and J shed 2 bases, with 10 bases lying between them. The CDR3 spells CASSPSLTYEQYF. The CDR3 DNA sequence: TGTGCCAGCAGCCCTAGTCTAACCTACGAGCAGTACTTC.

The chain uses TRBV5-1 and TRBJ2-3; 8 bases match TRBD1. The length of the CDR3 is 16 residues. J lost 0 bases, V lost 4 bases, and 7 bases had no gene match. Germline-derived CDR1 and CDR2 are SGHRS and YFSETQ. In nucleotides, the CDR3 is TGCGCCAGCAGCCGGGACAGGCCTACGAGCACAGATACGCAGTATTTT. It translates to CASSRDRPTSTDTQYF.

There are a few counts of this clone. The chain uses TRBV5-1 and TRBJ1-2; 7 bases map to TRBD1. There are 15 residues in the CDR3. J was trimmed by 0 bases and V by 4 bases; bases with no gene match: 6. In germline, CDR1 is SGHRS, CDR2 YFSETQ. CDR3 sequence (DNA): TGCGCCAGCAGCGACCTGACAGGGCCTAACTATGGCTACACCTTC. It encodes CASSDLTGPNYGYTF.

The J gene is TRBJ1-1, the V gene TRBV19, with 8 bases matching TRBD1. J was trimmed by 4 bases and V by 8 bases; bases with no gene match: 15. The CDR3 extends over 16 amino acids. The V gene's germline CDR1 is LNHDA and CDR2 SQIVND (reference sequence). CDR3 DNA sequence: TGTGCCAGTCGTGGGAGGACAGGGTTCTATAGCACTGAAGCTTTCTTT. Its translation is CASRGRTGFYSTEAFF.